This TCR beta chain was captured by sequencing in a study of yellow fever vaccine responses in identical twins. General study points: Reportedly, twins' vaccine T cell responses looked partly convergent and partly personalized.

The CDR3 contains 16 residues. Germline CDR1 is LNHDA and CDR2 is SQIVND (reference sequence). V lost 4 bases to trimming and J lost 0 bases, with 13 bases between them. As to this clonotype: Its antigen is as yet unknown.

TCRdb re-analysed the RT-PCR reads in MiXCR, keeping a single row per CDR3 protein. The repertoire consists of approximately 10,000 distinct CDR3 sequences, with roughly 82% occurring once and the leading ten covering around 7.8%. This specimen consisted of T cells from blood (PBMCs), unsorted or a sorted subset (not recorded which), obtained before or after yellow fever vaccination (not recorded which). V usage is TRBV19 and J usage is TRBJ2-1; D is ambiguous. The receptor's source is a woman aged 18-29 years who received the yellow fever vaccine. CDR3 sequence: CASSSPSVGSYNEQFF. DNA of the CDR3: TGTGCCAGTAGTAGCCCCTCGGTGGGCTCCTACAATGAGCAGTTCTTC.